These T cell receptor beta chains were read from a single sample in a study of vaccination and CD4 T cells after COVID-19. Their specific antigens are unknown. MiXCR was run by TCRdb on the PCR reads, yielding one entry per CDR3 protein. Among tens of thousands of distinct CDR3 sequences, about two fifths were seen once, and the ten largest hold about an eighth. The sample consisted of CD4+ T cells from blood, cultured in vitro. These TCRs come from a human donor who had recovered from COVID-19. The CDR3 runs from the conserved cysteine through the conserved F or W. The D gene is left open where the match is weak. Not every row has a clone size; where given, it reads once, few, many or a size class.

size	J	V	D	DNA	CDR3
few	TRBJ2-3	TRBV2	TRBD1	TGTGCCACCCGGGACAGCATCAGCACAGATACGCAGTATTTT	CATRDSISTDTQYF
few	TRBJ2-1	TRBV6-5	TRBD1	TGTGCCAGCAGTTACCGGGGGACAGGGGAGATTGAGCAGTTCTTC	CASSYRGTGEIEQFF
.	TRBJ1-5	TRBV20-1	TRBD1	TGCAGTGCTGTCCGGGACAGGAGCAATCAGCCCCAGCATTTT	CSAVRDRSNQPQHF
.	TRBJ2-1	TRBV28	.	TGTGCCAGCAGTTTGGGCTACAATGAGCAGTTCTTC	CASSLGYNEQFF
.	TRBJ1-2	TRBV20-1	.	TGCAGTGCTAGCGCAGGGGTTTCATTTAACTATGGCTACACCTTC	CSASAGVSFNYGYTF
.	TRBJ2-2	TRBV5-4	.	TGTGCCAGCAGCTTGATTGGGGGTCCCGGGGAGCTGTTTTTT	CASSLIGGPGELFF
few	TRBJ1-1	TRBV20-1	.	TGCAGTGCTAGGTTGGATCCGAACACTGAAGCTTTCTTT	CSARLDPNTEAFF
few	TRBJ2-5	TRBV6-2/TRBV6-3	TRBD1	TGTGCCAGCAGTAGGACAGGGGGCGCGAAGACCCAGTACTTC	CASSRTGGAKTQYF
.	TRBJ2-3	TRBV19	.	TGTGCCAGTAGTCCGCAGGAGTTCTTTAGCACAGATACGCAGTATTTT	CASSPQEFFSTDTQYF
.	TRBJ2-2	TRBV28	.	TGTGCCAGCAGTTTACAAATCACCGGGGAGCTGTTTTTT	CASSLQITGELFF
.	TRBJ2-7	TRBV12-3/TRBV12-4	.	TGTGCCAGCAGTTTACTAACGGGGAGCCTAGCCGAGCAGTACTTC	CASSLLTGSLAEQYF
.	TRBJ1-5	TRBV28	.	TGTGCCAGCAGTTTGTTGGACAGTGACAATCAGCCCCAGCATTTT	CASSLLDSDNQPQHF
.	TRBJ1-5	TRBV7-9	.	TGTGCCAGCAGCCCCACCTCAGGGAACCAGCCCCAGCATTTT	CASSPTSGNQPQHF
.	TRBJ2-7	TRBV6-5	.	TGTGCCAGCAGTTACTCGTTTAACGCCTACGAGCAGTACTTC	CASSYSFNAYEQYF
.	TRBJ2-5	TRBV20-1	TRBD2	TGCAGTGCTAGAGATTCGTACCGGGGGGAAGAGACCCAGTACTTC	CSARDSYRGEETQYF
.	TRBJ2-1	TRBV6-1	.	TGTGCCAGCAGTATCGGACCCCTGTCGATCGATGAGCAGTTCTTC	CASSIGPLSIDEQFF
few	TRBJ1-4	TRBV27	.	TGTGCCAGCAGCCCTAAAACAACTAATGAAAAACTGTTTTTT	CASSPKTTNEKLFF
.	TRBJ2-3	TRBV2	TRBD2	TGTGCCAGCAGTGAAAGGCGGGGGGGGTCCACAGATACGCAGTATTTT	CASSERRGGSTDTQYF
.	TRBJ1-1	TRBV18	.	TGTGCCAGCTCCCCTACTTCGAGCACTGAAGCTTTCTTT	CASSPTSSTEAFF